Shown below are 15 T cell receptor beta chains from a single sample sequenced in a study of identical twins. TCRdb re-called the 5' RACE reads through MiXCR, storing one row per CDR3 protein. The sample includes some 730,000 distinct CDR3 sequences, 15% to 20% of them seen just once. These data also formed part of another study, on T cells expressing NK-cell markers.

The source material was PBMCs. These receptor sequences come from a woman aged 18-30 years in good health.

Of note for this clonotype: This CDR3 fails to terminate in the conserved phenylalanine or tryptophan, so it likely reflects a read error. V gene TRBV4-1 combines with J gene TRBJ2-4; the D gene is possibly TRBD2 (6 bases). CDR1 and CDR2 from the germline V gene are MGHRA and YSYEKL. V was trimmed by 3 bases and J by 7 bases, leaving 16 bases between them. The CDR3 totals 15 residues. Here the CDR3 DNA reads TGCGCCAGCAGCCACGGGAGAGGAGGGTTGAACATTCAGTACCTC. Amino acids: CASSHGRGGLNIQYL.

The rearrangement links TRBV7-3 to TRBJ2-2, with D perhaps matching TRBD2 (7 bases). This CDR3 has 15 amino acids. Looked up from germline, CDR1 is SGHTA and CDR2 is FQGTGA. V lost 6 bases and J 7 bases, leaving 18 bases between the germline ends. Written as DNA, the CDR3 is TGTGCCAGCAGTCTCCGTGGGGGGGCCTACGGGGAGCTGTTTTTT. This encodes CASSLRGGAYGELFF.

This clonotype was observed at least ten times. The chain links TRBV20-1 to TRBJ2-1; 7 nucleotides line up with TRBD2. The CDR3 runs to 14 residues. Germline V gene sequence: CDR1 DFQATT, CDR2 SNEGSKA (reference sequence). V was pared by 1 base and J by 1 base, with 1 base of the junction left unmatched. The DNA for the CDR3 is TGCAGTGCTAGAGCGGGAGGATCCTACAATGAGCAGTTCTTC. This gives the protein CSARAGGSYNEQFF.

V gene TRBV7-3 combines with J gene TRBJ2-1; a possible D gene is TRBD2 (7 bases). The CDR3 has 15 residues. Trimming pared 3 bases from V and 6 bases from J, leaving 15 bases between. Germline assignment: CDR1 SGHTA and CDR2 FQGTGA. The CDR3 DNA reads as TGTGCCAGCAGCTTCACCGGGGGGCCTCTCAATGAGCAGTTCTTC. Its translation: CASSFTGGPLNEQFF.

The chain joins TRBV3-1 to TRBJ2-7; 7 nucleotides align to TRBD2. CDR1 and CDR2 from the germline V gene are LGHDT and YNNKEL (reference sequence). The CDR3 loop spans 13 amino acids. The V gene end was trimmed by 3 bases and the J gene end by 3 bases; junction bases not matched to a gene: 2. The CDR3 region is CASSQLAGYEQYF. DNA for the CDR3: TGTGCCAGCAGCCAGTTAGCGGGCTACGAGCAGTACTTC.

The CDR3 region has the DNA TGTGCCAGCAGCCCCGGGACACCCCAAGAGCAGTACTTC. Its translation: CASSPGTPQEQYF. The chain carries TRBV12-3 or TRBV12-4 and TRBJ2-7, with D perhaps TRBD1 (6 bases). V lost 6 bases and J 7 bases, leaving 16 bases between the germline ends. The CDR3 contains 13 residues.

The rearrangement uses TRBV20-1 and TRBJ2-1, with TRBD2 identical over 16 bases. CDR3 length: 15 residues. Germline lookup yields CDR1 DFQATT and CDR2 SNEGSKA (reference sequence). V was pared by 6 bases and J by 7 bases, with 6 bases of the junction left unmatched. The CDR3 sequence: CSAEGTSGRENEQFF. CDR3 in DNA: TGCAGTGCCGAAGGGACTAGCGGGAGGGAGAATGAGCAGTTCTTC.

This clonotype has just a few counts. The genes are TRBV30 and TRBJ2-1; maybe TRBD2 (6 bases). In germline, CDR1 is GTSNPN, CDR2 SVGIG (reference sequence). The CDR3 has 15 residues. V lost 1 base, J lost 2 bases, and 12 bases lay in between. The CDR3 DNA sequence: TGTGCCTGGAGTGACGGGACGGGGGCCTACAATGAGCAGTTCTTC. Its protein product is CAWSDGTGAYNEQFF.

The rearrangement joins TRBV20-1 to TRBJ2-3; no clear D. Trimming removed 3 bases at V and 3 bases at J, with 16 bases between. The V gene's germline CDR1 is DFQATT and CDR2 SNEGSKA (reference sequence). The CDR3 consists of 15 residues. CDR3 sequence (DNA): TGCAGTGCTAGTTTAGACGCTGGTGCGACAGATACGCAGTATTTT. Protein sequence: CSASLDAGATDTQYF.

This clonotype appeared a few times. This chain joins TRBV9 and TRBJ1-2, with D hard to call. V was cut by 0 bases and J by 2 bases, with 8 bases left in between. Looked up from germline, CDR1 is SGDLS and CDR2 is YYNGEE. The CDR3 sequence is 14 residues long. The CDR3 here is CASSVVSANYGYTF. DNA for the CDR3: TGTGCCAGCAGCGTAGTTTCAGCAAACTATGGCTACACCTTC.

CDR3 in amino acids: CASSSPPQGAHEQFF. The CDR3 DNA sequence: TGTGCCAGCAGCTCCCCTCCACAGGGGGCTCATGAGCAGTTCTTC. V usage is TRBV7-6 and J usage is TRBJ2-1, with 9 nucleotides matching TRBD1. Per germline, CDR1 SGHVS and CDR2 FNYEAQ. Trimming at V came to 4 bases and at J to 8 bases, leaving 9 bases not matched to a gene. The CDR3 sequence is 15 residues long.

The CDR3 nucleotides are TGCAGTGCTAGAGATCCGGTGGGAGGGCCCTACGAGCAGTACTTC. It translates to CSARDPVGGPYEQYF. The V and J genes are TRBV20-1 and TRBJ2-7; 7 bases map to TRBD2. Germline V CDR1 and CDR2: DFQATT, SNEGSKA (reference sequence). CDR3 length equals 15 residues. After removal of 0 bases from V and 2 bases from J, the junction contained 7 bases not matched to a gene.

This clonotype turned up a few times. The chain couples TRBV5-1 to TRBJ2-3; no definite D call. Germline CDR1 and CDR2: SGHRS and YFSETQ. With 4 bases removed from V and 4 bases from J, the gap between germline ends came to 16 bases. The CDR3 extends over 15 amino acids. This CDR3 reads CASSAVQVVSDTQYF. CDR3 nucleotides: TGCGCCAGCAGCGCCGTGCAGGTCGTCTCAGATACGCAGTATTTT.

DNA for the CDR3: TGCAGTGCTATTGGTATAGAAGCGGCGACCCAGTACTTC. Encoded protein: CSAIGIEAATQYF. The rearrangement links TRBV20-1 to TRBJ2-5; perhaps TRBD2 as D (5 bases). V lost 4 bases, J lost 7 bases, and 16 bases lay in between. The CDR3 runs to 13 residues. Looked up from germline, CDR1 is DFQATT and CDR2 is SNEGSKA (reference sequence).

This clonotype was counted only a few times. The rearrangement uses TRBV11-1 and TRBJ2-7; 8 nucleotides agree with TRBD1. The germline V gene encodes CDR1 SGHAT and CDR2 FQDESV (reference sequence). The CDR3 runs 18 residues. Trimming took 4 bases from V and 4 from J; bases not matched to a gene: 18. The DNA of the CDR3 is TGTGCCAGCAGCTCAGCCGATAACAGGGGGAAGCCTTTGTACGAGCAGTACTTC. Translating it yields CASSSADNRGKPLYEQYF.